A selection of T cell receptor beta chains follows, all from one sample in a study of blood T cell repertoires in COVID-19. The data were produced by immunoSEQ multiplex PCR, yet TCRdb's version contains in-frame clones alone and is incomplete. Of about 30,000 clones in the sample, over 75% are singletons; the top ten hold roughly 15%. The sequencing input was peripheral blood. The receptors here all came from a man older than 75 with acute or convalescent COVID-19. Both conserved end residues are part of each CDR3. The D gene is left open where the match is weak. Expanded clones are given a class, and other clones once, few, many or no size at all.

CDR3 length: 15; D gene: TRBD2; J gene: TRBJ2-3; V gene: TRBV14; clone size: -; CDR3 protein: CASTSGAGILDTQYF; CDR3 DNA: TGTGCCAGCACCTCCGGAGCGGGGATTTTGGATACGCAGTATTTT
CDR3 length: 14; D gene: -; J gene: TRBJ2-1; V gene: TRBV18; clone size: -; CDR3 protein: CASSPPLGVNEQFF; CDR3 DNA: TGTGCCAGCTCACCACCGTTAGGGGTAAATGAGCAGTTCTTC
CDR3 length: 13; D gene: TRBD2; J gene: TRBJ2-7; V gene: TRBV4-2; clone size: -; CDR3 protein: CASSRGLAYEQYF; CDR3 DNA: TGTGCCAGCAGCCGAGGACTAGCCTACGAGCAGTACTTC
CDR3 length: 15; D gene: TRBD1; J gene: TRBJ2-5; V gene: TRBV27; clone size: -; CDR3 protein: CASRKGQGGQETQYF; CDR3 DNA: TGTGCCAGCAGGAAAGGACAGGGAGGCCAAGAGACCCAGTACTTC
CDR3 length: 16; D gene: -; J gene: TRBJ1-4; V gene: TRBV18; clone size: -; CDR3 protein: CASSTRKGSTNEKLFF; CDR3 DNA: TGTGCCAGCTCAACTAGGAAAGGGTCAACTAATGAAAAACTGTTTTTT
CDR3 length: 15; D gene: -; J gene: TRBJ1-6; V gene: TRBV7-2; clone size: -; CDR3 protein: CASSSQREFNSPLHF; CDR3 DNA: TGTGCCAGCAGCTCTCAGCGGGAGTTCAATTCACCCCTCCACTTT
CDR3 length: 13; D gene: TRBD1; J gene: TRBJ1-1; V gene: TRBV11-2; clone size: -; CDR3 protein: CASRLASTGGTFF; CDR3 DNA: TGTGCCAGCAGACTGGCCTCGACAGGGGGGACTTTCTTT
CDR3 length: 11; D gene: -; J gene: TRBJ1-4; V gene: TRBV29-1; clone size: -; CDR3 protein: CSVETGNKLFF; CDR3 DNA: TGCAGCGTTGAGACGGGGAACAAACTGTTTTTT
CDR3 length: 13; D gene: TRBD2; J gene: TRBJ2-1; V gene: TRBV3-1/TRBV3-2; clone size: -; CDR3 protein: CASSQRGDNEQFF; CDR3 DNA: TGTGCCAGCAGCCAACGGGGGGACAATGAGCAGTTCTTC
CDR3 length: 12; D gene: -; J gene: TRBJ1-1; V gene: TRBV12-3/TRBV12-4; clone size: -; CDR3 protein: CASSLGAGEAFF; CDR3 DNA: TGTGCCAGCAGTTTGGGTGCAGGGGAAGCTTTCTTT
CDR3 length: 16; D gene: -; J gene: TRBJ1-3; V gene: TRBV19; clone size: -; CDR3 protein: CASSINAGESGNTIYF; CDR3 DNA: TGTGCCAGTAGTATAAACGCCGGAGAATCTGGAAACACCATATATTTT
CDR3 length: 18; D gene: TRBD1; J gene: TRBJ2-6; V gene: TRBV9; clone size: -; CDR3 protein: CASSPRDRGLSGANVLTF; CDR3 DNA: TGTGCCAGCAGCCCCCGGGACAGGGGACTCTCTGGGGCCAACGTCCTGACTTTC
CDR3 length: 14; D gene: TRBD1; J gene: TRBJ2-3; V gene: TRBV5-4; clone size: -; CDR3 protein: CASSLQGAQDTQYF; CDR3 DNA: TGTGCCAGCAGCTTACAGGGGGCGCAAGATACGCAGTATTTT
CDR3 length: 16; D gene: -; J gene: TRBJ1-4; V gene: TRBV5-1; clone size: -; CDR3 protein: CASSLGYGGGDEKLFF; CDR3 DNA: TGCGCCAGCAGCTTGGGGTATGGGGGAGGAGATGAAAAACTGTTTTTT
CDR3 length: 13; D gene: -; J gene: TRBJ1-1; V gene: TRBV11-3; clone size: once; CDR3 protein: CASSLEMGTRAFF; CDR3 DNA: TGTGCCAGCAGCTTAGAAATGGGCACCAGGGCTTTCTTT
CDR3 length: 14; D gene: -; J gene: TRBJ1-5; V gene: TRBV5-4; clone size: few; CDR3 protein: CASSLVLGGQPQHF; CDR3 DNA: TGTGCCAGCAGCTTGGTACTGGGAGGTCAGCCCCAGCATTTT
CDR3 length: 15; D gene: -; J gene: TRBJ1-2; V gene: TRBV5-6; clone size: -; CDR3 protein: CASSLRWTGFGGYTF; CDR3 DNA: TGTGCCAGCAGCTTGAGGTGGACGGGATTCGGAGGCTACACCTTC
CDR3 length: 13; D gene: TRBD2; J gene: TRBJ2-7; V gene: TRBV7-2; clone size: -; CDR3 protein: CATTGKRGYEQYF; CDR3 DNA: TGTGCCACCACCGGGAAGCGGGGCTACGAGCAGTACTTC
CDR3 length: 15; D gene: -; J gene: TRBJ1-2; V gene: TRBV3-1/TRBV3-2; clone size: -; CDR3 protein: CASSQATGQAYGYTF; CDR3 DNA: TGTGCCAGCAGCCAGGCGACAGGCCAGGCCTATGGCTACACCTTC
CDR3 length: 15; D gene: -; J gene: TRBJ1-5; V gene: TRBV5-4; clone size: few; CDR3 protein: CASSLDGQPDQPQHF; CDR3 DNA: TGTGCCAGCAGCTTGGATGGACAGCCCGATCAGCCCCAGCATTTT
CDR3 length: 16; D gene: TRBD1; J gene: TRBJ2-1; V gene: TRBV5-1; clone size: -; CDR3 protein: CASSLARDRVRDEQFF; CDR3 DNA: TGCGCCAGCAGCTTGGCTAGGGACAGGGTCCGGGATGAGCAGTTCTTC
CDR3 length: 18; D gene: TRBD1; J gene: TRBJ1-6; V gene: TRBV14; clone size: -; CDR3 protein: CASSTGTGGLSYNSPLHF; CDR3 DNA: TGTGCCAGCAGCACCGGGACAGGGGGTCTGTCCTATAATTCACCCCTCCACTTT
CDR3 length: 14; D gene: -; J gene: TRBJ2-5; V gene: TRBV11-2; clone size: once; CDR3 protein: CASSSSRGQETQYF; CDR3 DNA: TGTGCCAGCAGCTCCTCTCGAGGGCAAGAGACCCAGTACTTC
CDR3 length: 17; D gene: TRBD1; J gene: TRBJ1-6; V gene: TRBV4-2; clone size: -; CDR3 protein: CASSQEGGQGYNSPLHF; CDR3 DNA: TGTGCCAGCAGCCAAGAGGGGGGACAGGGGTATAATTCACCCCTCCACTTT
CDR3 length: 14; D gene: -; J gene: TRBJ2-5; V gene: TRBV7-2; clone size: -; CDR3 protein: CASSPLGGGETQYF; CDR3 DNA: TGTGCCAGCAGCCCCCTGGGGGGAGGAGAGACCCAGTACTTC
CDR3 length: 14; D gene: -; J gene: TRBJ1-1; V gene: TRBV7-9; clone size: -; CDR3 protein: CASSLVSGVAEAFF; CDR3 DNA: TGTGCCAGCAGCTTAGTCTCCGGGGTAGCTGAAGCTTTCTTT
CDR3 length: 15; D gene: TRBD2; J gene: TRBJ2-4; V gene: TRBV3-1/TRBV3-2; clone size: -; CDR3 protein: CASSLAGKAKNIQYF; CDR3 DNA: TGTGCCAGCAGCCTAGCGGGCAAAGCCAAAAACATTCAGTACTTC
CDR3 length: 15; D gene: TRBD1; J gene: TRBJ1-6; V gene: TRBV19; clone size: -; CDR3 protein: CASSMDRGPNSPLHF; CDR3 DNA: TGTGCCAGTAGTATGGACAGGGGGCCTAATTCACCCCTCCACTTT
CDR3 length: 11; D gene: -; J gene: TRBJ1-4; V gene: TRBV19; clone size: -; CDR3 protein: CASSIVNQLFF; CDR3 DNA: TGTGCCAGTAGTATAGTAAATCAACTGTTTTTT
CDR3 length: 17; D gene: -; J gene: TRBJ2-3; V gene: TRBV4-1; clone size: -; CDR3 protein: CASSPGGATGGTDTQYF; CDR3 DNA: TGCGCCAGCAGCCCCGGGGGGGCCACAGGGGGCACAGATACGCAGTATTTT
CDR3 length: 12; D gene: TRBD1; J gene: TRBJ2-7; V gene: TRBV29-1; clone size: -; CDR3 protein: CSVLRDSYEQYF; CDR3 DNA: TGCAGCGTCCTCCGGGACAGCTACGAGCAGTACTTC
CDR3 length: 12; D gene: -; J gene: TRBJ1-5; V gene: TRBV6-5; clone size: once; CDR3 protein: CASTVGNQPQHF; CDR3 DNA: TGTGCCAGCACGGTGGGCAATCAGCCCCAGCATTTT
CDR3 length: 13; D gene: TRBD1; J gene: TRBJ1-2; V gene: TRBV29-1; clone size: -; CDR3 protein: CSEGQGALRGYTF; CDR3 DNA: TGCAGCGAGGGACAGGGGGCGCTCAGAGGCTACACCTTC
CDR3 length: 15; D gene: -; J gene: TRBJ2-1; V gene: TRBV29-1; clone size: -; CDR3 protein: CSVPRGQTSYNEQFF; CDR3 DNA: TGCAGCGTTCCACGAGGACAGACCTCCTACAATGAGCAGTTCTTC
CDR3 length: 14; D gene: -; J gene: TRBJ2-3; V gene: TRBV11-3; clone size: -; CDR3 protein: CASSLNRATDTQYF; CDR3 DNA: TGTGCCAGCAGCTTAAACAGGGCCACAGATACGCAGTATTTT
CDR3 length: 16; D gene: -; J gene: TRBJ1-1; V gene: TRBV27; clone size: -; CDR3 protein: CASSQLPLRPNTEAFF; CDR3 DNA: TGTGCCAGCAGCCAACTCCCCCTTCGCCCGAACACTGAAGCTTTCTTT
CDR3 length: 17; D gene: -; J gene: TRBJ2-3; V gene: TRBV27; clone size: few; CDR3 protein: CASSGRVNPTSTDTQYF; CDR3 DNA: TGTGCCAGCAGCGGCAGGGTTAACCCCACCAGCACAGATACGCAGTATTTT
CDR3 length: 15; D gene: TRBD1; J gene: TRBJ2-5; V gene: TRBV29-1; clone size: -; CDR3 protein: CSVSPGTGYQETQYF; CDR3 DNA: TGCAGCGTCTCCCCCGGGACAGGATACCAAGAGACCCAGTACTTC
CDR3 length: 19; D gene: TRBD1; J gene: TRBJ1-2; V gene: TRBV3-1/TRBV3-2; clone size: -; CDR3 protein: CASSPLTHGWGQGVYGYTF; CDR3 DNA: TGTGCCAGCAGTCCCCTCACTCATGGGTGGGGACAGGGAGTCTATGGCTACACCTTC
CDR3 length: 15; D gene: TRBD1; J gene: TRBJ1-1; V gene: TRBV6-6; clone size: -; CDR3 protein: CASSYPGQGITEAFF; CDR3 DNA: TGTGCCAGCAGTTACCCGGGACAGGGAATCACTGAAGCTTTCTTT
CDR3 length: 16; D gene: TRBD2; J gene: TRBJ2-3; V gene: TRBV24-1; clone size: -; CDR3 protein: CATSDFTSGGLDTQYF; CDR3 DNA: TGTGCCACCAGTGATTTCACTAGCGGGGGGTTAGATACGCAGTATTTT
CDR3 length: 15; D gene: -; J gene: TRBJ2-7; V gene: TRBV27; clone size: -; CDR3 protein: CASSLRETAYYEQYF; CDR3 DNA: TGTGCCAGCAGTTTAAGAGAGACAGCTTATTACGAGCAGTACTTC
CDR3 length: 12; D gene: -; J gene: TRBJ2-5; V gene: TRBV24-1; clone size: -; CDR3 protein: CATSVWGETQYF; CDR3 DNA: TGTGCCACCAGTGTCTGGGGCGAGACCCAGTACTTC
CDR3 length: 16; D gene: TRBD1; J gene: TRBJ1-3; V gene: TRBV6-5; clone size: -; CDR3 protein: CASSSRRTGVGNTIYF; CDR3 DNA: TGTGCCAGCAGTTCTCGAAGGACAGGGGTTGGAAACACCATATATTTT
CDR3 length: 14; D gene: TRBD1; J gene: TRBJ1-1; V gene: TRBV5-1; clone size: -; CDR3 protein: CASSWDRPNTEAFF; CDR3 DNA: TGCGCCAGCAGCTGGGACAGACCGAACACTGAAGCTTTCTTT
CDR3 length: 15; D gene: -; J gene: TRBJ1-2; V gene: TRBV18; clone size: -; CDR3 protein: CASSPEEGINYGYTF; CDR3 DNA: TGTGCCAGCTCACCCGAGGAGGGGATAAACTATGGCTACACCTTC
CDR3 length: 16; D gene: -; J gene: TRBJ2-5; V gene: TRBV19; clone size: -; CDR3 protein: CASSATAGRQQETQYF; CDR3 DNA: TGTGCCAGTAGCGCCACTGCAGGAAGACAACAAGAGACCCAGTACTTC
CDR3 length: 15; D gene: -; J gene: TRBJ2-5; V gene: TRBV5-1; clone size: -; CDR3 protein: CASSLRATRGETQYF; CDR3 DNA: TGCGCCAGCAGCTTGCGGGCCACCCGGGGAGAGACCCAGTACTTC
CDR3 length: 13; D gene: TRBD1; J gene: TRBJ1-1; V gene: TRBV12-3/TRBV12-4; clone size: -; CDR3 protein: CASSSGGGTEAFF; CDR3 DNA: TGTGCCAGCAGTTCAGGGGGCGGTACTGAAGCTTTCTTT
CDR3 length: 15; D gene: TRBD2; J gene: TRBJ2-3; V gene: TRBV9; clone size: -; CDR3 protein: CASSGQRGGVDTQYF; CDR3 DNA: TGTGCCAGCAGCGGACAGCGGGGGGGGGTAGATACGCAGTATTTT